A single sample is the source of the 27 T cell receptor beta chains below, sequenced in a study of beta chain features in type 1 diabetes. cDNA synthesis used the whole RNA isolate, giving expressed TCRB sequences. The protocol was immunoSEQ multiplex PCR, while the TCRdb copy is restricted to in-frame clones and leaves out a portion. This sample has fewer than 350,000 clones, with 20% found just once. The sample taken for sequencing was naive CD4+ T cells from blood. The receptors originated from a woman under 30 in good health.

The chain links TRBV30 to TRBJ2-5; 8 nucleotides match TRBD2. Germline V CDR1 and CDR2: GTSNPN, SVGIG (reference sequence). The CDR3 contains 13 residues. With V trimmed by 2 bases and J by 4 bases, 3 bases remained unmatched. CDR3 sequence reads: CAWSSLAGETQYF. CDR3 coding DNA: TGTGCCTGGAGTTCGCTAGCGGGAGAGACCCAGTACTTC.

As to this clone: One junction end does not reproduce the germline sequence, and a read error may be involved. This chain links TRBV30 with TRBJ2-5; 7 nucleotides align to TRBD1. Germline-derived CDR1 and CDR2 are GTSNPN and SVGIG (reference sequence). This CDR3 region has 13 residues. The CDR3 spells CARSGTERETQYF. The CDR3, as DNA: TGTGCCCGGAGTGGGACAGAGCGAGAGACCCAGTACTTC.

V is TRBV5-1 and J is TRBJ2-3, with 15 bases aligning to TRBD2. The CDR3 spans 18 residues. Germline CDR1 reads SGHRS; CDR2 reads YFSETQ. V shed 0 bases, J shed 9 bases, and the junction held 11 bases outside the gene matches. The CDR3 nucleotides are TGCGCCAGCAGCTTGGAATACGGGACTAGCGGGAGGAGGGGGACGCAGTATTTT. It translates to CASSLEYGTSGRRGTQYF.

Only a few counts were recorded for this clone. The CDR3 sequence is CASSLFTGAGNTIYF. CDR3 sequence (DNA): TGTGCCAGCAGCCTCTTTACAGGGGCTGGAAACACCATATATTTT. The chain recombines TRBV7-8 with TRBJ1-3; 7 bases fit TRBD1. The CDR3 is 15 residues long. Trimming cost V 5 bases and J 2 bases; bases outside gene matches: 6. Germline V gene data show CDR1 as SGHVS and CDR2 as FQNEAQ.

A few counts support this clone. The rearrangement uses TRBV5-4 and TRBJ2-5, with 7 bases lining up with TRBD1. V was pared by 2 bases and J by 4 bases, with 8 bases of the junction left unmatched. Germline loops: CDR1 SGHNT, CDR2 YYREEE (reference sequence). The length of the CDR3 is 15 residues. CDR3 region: CASSFRQGPVETQYF. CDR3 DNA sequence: TGTGCCAGCAGCTTCCGACAGGGCCCAGTAGAGACCCAGTACTTC.

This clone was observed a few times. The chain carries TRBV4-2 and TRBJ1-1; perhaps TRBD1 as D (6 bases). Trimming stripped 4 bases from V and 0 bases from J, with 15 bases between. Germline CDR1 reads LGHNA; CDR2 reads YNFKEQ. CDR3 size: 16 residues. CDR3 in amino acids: CASSPTGISMNTEAFF. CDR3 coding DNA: TGTGCCAGCAGCCCTACAGGGATCTCCATGAACACTGAAGCTTTCTTT.

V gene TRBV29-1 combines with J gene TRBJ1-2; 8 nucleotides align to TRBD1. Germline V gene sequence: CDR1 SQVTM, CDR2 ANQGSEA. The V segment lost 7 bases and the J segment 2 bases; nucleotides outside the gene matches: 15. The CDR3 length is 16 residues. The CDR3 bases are TGCAGCGCGGGGAACCCACAGGGGGTTGCGAACTATGGCTACACCTTC. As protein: CSAGNPQGVANYGYTF. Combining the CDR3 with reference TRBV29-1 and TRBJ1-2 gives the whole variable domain SAVISQKPSRDICQRGTSLTIQCQVDSQVTMMFWYRQQPGQSLTLIATANQGSEATYESGFVIDKFPISRPNLTFSTLTVSNMSPEDSSIYLCSAGNPQGVANYGYTFGSGTRLTVV.

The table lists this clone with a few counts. The CDR3, as DNA: TGCGCCAGCAGCCCACGAGGGCGGGGGAACAATGAGCAGTTCTTC. Protein: CASSPRGRGNNEQFF. The rearrangement links TRBV5-1 to TRBJ2-1, with 7 nucleotides matching TRBD2. The CDR3 sequence is 15 residues long. Losses at the gene ends were 4 bases for V and 5 bases for J; bases not matched to a gene: 9. Germline V gene lookup returns CDR1 SGHRS and CDR2 YFSETQ.

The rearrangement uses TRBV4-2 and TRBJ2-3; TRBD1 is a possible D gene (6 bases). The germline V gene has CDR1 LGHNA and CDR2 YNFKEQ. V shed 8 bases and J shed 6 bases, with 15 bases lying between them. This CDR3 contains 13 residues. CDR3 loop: CASGGAGTDTQYF. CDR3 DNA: TGTGCCAGCGGGGGCGCAGGGACGGATACGCAGTATTTT.

Here the CDR3 DNA reads TGTGCCAGCAGCTTCGGGGTGAAAGAGACCCAGTACTTC. This gives the protein CASSFGVKETQYF. The chain links TRBV11-2 to TRBJ2-5; possibly TRBD2 for D (5 bases). The CDR3 is 13 residues long. Trimming pared 3 bases from V and 3 bases from J, leaving 8 bases between. Germline assignment: CDR1 SGHAT and CDR2 FQNNGV.

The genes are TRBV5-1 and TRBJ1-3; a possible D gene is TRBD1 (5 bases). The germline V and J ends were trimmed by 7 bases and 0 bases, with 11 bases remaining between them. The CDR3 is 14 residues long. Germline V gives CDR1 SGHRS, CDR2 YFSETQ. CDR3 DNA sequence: TGCGCCAGCCGTGACAGTTTCTCTGGAAACACCATATATTTT. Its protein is CASRDSFSGNTIYF. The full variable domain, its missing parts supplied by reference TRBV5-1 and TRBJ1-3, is KAGVTQTPRYLIKTRGQQVTLSCSPISGHRSVSWYQQTPGQGLQFLFEYFSETQRNKGNFPGRFSGRQFSNSRSEMNVSTLELGDSALYLCASRDSFSGNTIYFGEGSWLTVV.

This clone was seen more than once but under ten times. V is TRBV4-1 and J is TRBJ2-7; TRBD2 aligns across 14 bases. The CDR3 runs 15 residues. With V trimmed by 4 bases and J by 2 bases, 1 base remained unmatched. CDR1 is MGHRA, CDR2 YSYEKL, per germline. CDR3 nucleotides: TGCGCCAGCAGCCGACTAGCGGGGGGGCCCTACGAGCAGTACTTC. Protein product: CASSRLAGGPYEQYF.

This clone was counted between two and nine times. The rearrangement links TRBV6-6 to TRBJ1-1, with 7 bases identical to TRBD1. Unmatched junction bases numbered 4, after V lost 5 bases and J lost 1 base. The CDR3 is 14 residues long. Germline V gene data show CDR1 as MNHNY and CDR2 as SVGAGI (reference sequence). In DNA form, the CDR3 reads TGTGCCAGCAGTGGACAGGCCTCGAACACTGAAGCTTTCTTT. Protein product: CASSGQASNTEAFF.

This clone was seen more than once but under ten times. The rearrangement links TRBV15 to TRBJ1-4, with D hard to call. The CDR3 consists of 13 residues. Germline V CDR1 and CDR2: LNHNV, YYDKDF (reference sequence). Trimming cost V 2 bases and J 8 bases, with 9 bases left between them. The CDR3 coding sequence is TGTGCCACCAGCAGATCGTCCCTGGAAAAACTGTTTTTT. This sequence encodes CATSRSSLEKLFF.

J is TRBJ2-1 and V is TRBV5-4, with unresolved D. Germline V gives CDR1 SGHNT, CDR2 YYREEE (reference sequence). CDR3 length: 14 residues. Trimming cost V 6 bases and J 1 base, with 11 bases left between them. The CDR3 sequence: CASTTSRSYNEQFF. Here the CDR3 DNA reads TGTGCCAGCACCACCTCGCGGTCCTACAATGAGCAGTTCTTC.

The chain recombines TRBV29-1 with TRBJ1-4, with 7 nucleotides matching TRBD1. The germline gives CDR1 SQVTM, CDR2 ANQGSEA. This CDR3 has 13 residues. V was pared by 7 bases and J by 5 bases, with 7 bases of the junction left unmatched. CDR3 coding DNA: TGCAGCGCCCGGGACAGCTCAAATGAAAAACTGTTTTTT. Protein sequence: CSARDSSNEKLFF.

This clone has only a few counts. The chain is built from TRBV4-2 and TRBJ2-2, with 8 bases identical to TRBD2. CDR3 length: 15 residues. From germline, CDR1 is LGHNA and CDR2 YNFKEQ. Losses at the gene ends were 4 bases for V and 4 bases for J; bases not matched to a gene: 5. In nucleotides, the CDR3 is TGTGCCAGCAGCCGCGGGGGGACGAGCACCGGGGAGCTGTTTTTT. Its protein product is CASSRGGTSTGELFF.

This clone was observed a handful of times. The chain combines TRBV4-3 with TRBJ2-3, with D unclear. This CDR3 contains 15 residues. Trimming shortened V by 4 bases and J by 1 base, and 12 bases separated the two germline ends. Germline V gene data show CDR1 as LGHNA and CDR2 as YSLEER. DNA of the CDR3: TGCGCCAGCAGCCGCCGATCCCGGGGCACAGATACGCAGTATTTT. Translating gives CASSRRSRGTDTQYF.

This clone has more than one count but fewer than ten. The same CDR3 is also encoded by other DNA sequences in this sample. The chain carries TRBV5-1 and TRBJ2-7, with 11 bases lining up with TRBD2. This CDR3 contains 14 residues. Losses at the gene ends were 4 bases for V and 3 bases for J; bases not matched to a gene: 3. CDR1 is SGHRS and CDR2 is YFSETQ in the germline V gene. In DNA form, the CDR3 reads TGCGCCAGCAGCCCGGGGACTAGCGGCTACGAGCAGTACTTC. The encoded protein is CASSPGTSGYEQYF.

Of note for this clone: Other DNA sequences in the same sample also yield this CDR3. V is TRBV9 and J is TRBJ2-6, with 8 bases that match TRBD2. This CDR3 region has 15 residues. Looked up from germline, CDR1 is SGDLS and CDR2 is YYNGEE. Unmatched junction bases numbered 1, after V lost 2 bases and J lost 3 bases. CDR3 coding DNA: TGTGCCAGCAGCGTCCGGGGGGGTGGGGCCAACGTCCTGACTTTC. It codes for CASSVRGGGANVLTF.

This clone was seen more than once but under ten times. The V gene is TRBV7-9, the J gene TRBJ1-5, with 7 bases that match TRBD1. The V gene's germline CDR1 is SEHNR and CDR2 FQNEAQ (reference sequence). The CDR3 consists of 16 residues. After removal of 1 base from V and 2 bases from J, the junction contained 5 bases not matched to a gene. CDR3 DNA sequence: TGTGCCAGCAGCTTAGGAGGGGGCAGTGGCAATCAGCCCCAGCATTTT. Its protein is CASSLGGGSGNQPQHF.

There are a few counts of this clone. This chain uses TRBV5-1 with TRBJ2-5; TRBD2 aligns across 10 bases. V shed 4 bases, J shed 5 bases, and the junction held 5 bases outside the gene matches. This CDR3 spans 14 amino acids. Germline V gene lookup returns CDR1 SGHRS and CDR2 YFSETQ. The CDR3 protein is CASSPTSGIETQYF. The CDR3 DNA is TGCGCCAGCAGCCCAACTAGCGGGATCGAGACCCAGTACTTC.

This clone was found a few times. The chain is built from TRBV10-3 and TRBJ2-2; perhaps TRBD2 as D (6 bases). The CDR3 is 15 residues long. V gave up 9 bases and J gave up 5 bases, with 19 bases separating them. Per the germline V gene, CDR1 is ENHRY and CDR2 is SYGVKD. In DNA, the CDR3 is TGTGCCATTCCCCTTGCAGGAGCGGGTACCGGGGAGCTGTTTTTT. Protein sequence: CAIPLAGAGTGELFF.

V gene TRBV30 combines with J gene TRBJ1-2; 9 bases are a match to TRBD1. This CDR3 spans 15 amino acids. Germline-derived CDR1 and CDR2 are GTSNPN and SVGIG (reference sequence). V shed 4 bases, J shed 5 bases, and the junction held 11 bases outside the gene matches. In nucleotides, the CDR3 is TGTGCCTGGACTCAAACGGGACAGGGAAGTTATGGCTACACCTTC. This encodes CAWTQTGQGSYGYTF.

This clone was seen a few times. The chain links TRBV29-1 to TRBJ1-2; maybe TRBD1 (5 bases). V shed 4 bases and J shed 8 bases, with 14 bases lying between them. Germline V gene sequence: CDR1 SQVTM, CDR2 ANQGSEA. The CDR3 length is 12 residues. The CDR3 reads CSVGRPSGGYTF. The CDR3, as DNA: TGCAGCGTTGGCAGGCCCTCAGGGGGCTACACCTTC.

The CDR3 DNA reads as TGTGCCAGCAGCCCCTTTAACACTGAAGCTTTCTTT. This translates into CASSPFNTEAFF. The rearrangement uses TRBV14 and TRBJ1-1; unclear D gene. CDR3 length equals 12 residues. Germline values: CDR1 SGHDN, CDR2 FVKESK. The V end was cut by 4 bases, the J end by 2 bases, with 5 bases between.

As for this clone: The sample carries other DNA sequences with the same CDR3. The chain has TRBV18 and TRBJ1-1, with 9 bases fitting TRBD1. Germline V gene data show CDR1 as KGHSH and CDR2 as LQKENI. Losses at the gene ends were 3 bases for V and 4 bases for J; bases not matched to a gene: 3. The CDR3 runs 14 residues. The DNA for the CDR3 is TGTGCCAGCTCACCGGGACAGGGCGGCACTGAAGCTTTCTTT. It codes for CASSPGQGGTEAFF.